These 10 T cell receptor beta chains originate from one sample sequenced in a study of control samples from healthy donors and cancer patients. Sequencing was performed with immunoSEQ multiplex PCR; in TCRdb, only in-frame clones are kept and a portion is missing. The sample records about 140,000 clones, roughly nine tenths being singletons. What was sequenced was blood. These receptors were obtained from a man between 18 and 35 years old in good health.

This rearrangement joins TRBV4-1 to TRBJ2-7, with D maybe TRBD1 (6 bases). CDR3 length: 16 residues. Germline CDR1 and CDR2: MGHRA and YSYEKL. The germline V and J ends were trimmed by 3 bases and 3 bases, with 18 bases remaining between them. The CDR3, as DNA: TGCGCCAGCAGCCAGGGCAGGGGCGGACGGGACTACGAGCAGTACTTC. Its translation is CASSQGRGGRDYEQYF.

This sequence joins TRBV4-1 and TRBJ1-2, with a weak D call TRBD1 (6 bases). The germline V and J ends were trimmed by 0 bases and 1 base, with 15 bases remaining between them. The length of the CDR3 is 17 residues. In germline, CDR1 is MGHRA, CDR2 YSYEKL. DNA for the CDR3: TGCGCCAGCAGCCAAGATTTGGCCGAGGGGGGTAACTATGGCTACACCTTC. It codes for CASSQDLAEGGNYGYTF.

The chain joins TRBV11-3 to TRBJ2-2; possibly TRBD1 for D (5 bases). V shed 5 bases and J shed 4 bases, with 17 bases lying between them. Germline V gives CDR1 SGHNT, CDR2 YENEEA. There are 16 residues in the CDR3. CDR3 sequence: CASSPRQRGPTGELFF. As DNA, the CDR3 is TGTGCCAGCAGCCCCCGTCAAAGGGGCCCCACCGGGGAGCTGTTTTTT.

The CDR3 DNA follows: TGTGCCATCAGTGATAGCGGTAGCACAGATACGCAGTATTTT. Its protein product is CAISDSGSTDTQYF. The J gene is TRBJ2-3, the V gene TRBV10-3; possible D gene TRBD2, 6 bases. Germline V gene data show CDR1 as ENHRY and CDR2 as SYGVKD. Trimming cost V 3 bases and J 0 bases, with 7 bases left between them. The CDR3 has 14 residues.

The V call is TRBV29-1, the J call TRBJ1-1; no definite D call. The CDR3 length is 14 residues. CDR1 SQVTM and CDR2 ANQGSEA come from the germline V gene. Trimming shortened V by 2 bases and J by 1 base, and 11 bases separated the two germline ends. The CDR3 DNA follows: TGCAGCGTTGAATTTGGTCGACCGAACACTGAAGCTTTCTTT. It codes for CSVEFGRPNTEAFF.

CDR3 coding DNA: TGTGCCAGCAGCTTTCCCAATCAGCCCCAGCATTTT. Amino acid sequence: CASSFPNQPQHF. This chain links TRBV7-2 with TRBJ1-5; D is undetermined. V gave up 3 bases and J gave up 3 bases, with 3 bases separating them. The CDR3 loop spans 12 amino acids. From germline, CDR1 is SGHTA and CDR2 FQGNSA. Supplemented by reference TRBV7-2 and TRBJ1-5, the full variable domain reads GAGVSQSPSNKVTEKGKDVELRCDPISGHTALYWYRQSLGQGLEFLIYFQGNSAPDKSGLPSDRFSAERTGGSVSTLTIQRTQQEDSAVYLCASSFPNQPQHFGDGTRLSIL.

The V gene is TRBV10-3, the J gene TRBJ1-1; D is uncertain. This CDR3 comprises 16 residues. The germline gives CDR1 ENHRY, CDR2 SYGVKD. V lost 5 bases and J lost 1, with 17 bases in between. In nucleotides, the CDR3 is TGTGCCATCAGTCCACTCGGAGGGAGATCGAACACTGAAGCTTTCTTT. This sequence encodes CAISPLGGRSNTEAFF.

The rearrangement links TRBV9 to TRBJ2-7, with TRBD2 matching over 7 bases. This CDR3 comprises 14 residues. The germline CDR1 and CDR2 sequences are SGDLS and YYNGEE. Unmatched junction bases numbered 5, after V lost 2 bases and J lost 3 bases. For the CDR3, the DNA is TGTGCCAGCAGCGTTGCTAGCGGCTTCTACGAGCAGTACTTC. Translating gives CASSVASGFYEQYF. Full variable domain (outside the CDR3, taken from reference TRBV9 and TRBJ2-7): DSGVTQTPKHLITATGQRVTLRCSPRSGDLSVYWYQQSLDQGLQFLIQYYNGEERAKGNILERFSAQQFPDLHSELNLSSLELGDSALYFCASSVASGFYEQYFGPGTRLTVT.

The CDR3 loop reads CASSLAPNQETQYF. CDR3 DNA: TGTGCCAGCAGCTTAGCACCGAACCAAGAGACCCAGTACTTC. The chain carries TRBV7-3 and TRBJ2-5; D remains ambiguous. V shed 2 bases and J shed 0 bases, with 7 bases lying between them. The CDR3 length is 14 residues. Germline CDR1 and CDR2: SGHTA and FQGTGA. Looking up the rest from reference TRBV7-3 and TRBJ2-5 gives the full variable domain: GAGVSQTPSNKVTEKGKYVELRCDPISGHTALYWYRQSLGQGPEFLIYFQGTGAADDSGLPNDRFFAVRPEGSVSTLKIQRTERGDSAVYLCASSLAPNQETQYFGPGTRLLVL.

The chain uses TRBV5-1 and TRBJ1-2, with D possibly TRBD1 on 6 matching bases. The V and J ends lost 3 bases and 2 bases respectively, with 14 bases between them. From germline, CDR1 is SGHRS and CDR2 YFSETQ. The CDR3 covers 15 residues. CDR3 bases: TGCGCCAGCAGCTGGTGGACAGACACCAACTATGGCTACACCTTC. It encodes CASSWWTDTNYGYTF.